What follows is one TCR beta chain and its context. Antigen specificity is unknown. Germline V CDR1 and CDR2: LGHNA, YNFKEQ. This CDR3 has 13 residues. The V and J ends lost 4 bases and 6 bases respectively, with 10 bases between them. TCRdb re-called the RT-PCR reads through MiXCR, storing one row per CDR3 protein. This sample has about 650,000 distinct CDR3 sequences, with roughly 15% found just once. The data were obtained in a study of response to subunit inactivated influenza vaccine. Overall study findings and caveats: The authors put forward the suggestion that each seasonal influenza vaccination may bring in only a limited number of new T cells.

The chain recombines TRBV4-2 with TRBJ2-1, with D hard to call. The sequence was obtained from a man in his fifties who received an inactivated influenza vaccine. The sample consisted of PBMCs from blood, taken around 15 days before vaccination. The DNA of the CDR3 is TGTGCCAGCAGCCGAGTCCTCTTCAATGAGCAGTTCTTC. Translation gives CASSRVLFNEQFF.